The source of this T cell receptor (beta chain) is a study of control samples from healthy donors and cancer patients. TCRdb's copy holds only in-frame clones and misses some; the assay was immunoSEQ multiplex PCR. This table has about 92,000 clones, roughly 82% appearing once. The sample taken for sequencing was blood. The sequence derives from an older woman in good health.

CDR3 sequence: CASSQESHTGNTIYF. The CDR3 DNA is TGCGCCAGCAGCCAAGAAAGTCATACTGGAAACACCATATATTTT. The J gene is TRBJ1-3, the V gene TRBV4-3; the D is unclear. Germline V lookup: CDR1 LGHNA, CDR2 YSLEER. V was clipped by 0 bases and J by 2 bases, with 8 bases between them. The CDR3 is made up of 15 amino acids.